The next 28 T cell receptor beta chains were all read from a single sample in a study of shared clonotypes between healthy human individuals. The method was immunoSEQ multiplex PCR; TCRdb's version includes in-frame clones alone and lacks a portion of them. The sample carries 2.3 million or so clones, approximately 95% recorded once. The source material was naive CD4+ T cells from PBMCs. Sample subset: CD45RA+ positively selected. These receptor sequences come from a man between 18 and 35 years old in good health. Some clones in this sample may be carry-over from other donors' samples.

This chain connects TRBV23-1 to TRBJ1-3, with 9 bases aligning to TRBD1. TRBV23-1 is identified as an open reading frame with a role that is uncertain. The CDR3 length is 15 residues. Trimming at V came to 8 bases and at J to 0 bases, leaving 5 bases not matched to a gene. The CDR3 DNA follows: TGCGCCAGCGGGACAGGGATTCACTCTGGAAACACCATATATTTT. It codes for CASGTGIHSGNTIYF.

V gene TRBV6-6 combines with J gene TRBJ2-1, with 8 bases identical to TRBD2. Germline V CDR1 and CDR2: MNHNY, SVGAGI (reference sequence). V was pared by 7 bases and J by 9 bases, with 2 bases of the junction left unmatched. This CDR3 region has 11 residues. CDR3 in amino acids: CASTREGEQFF. The CDR3 DNA reads TGTGCCAGCACTCGGGAGGGTGAGCAGTTCTTC.

V usage is TRBV5-1 and J usage is TRBJ2-7, with D perhaps TRBD2 (5 bases). Per germline, CDR1 SGHRS and CDR2 YFSETQ. This CDR3 contains 13 residues. Trimming removed 0 bases from V and 7 bases from J, with 11 bases in between. The CDR3 sequence: CASSLGSRTEQYF. The CDR3 DNA sequence: TGCGCCAGCAGCTTGGGGAGTAGGACTGAGCAGTACTTC.

The chain has TRBV7-2 and TRBJ2-4; 7 bases align to TRBD2. The length of the CDR3 is 17 residues. Germline lookup yields CDR1 SGHTA and CDR2 FQGNSA. Germline trimming cut 3 bases from V and 9 bases from J; bases unmatched to any gene: 17. The CDR3 spells CASSFLSGEGLRGIQYF. The CDR3 DNA follows: TGTGCCAGCAGCTTTCTCAGCGGGGAAGGTTTGAGGGGCATTCAGTACTTC.

The chain is built from TRBV5-1 and TRBJ2-7; 7 nucleotides align to TRBD1. The CDR3 is 15 residues long. J gave up 2 bases and V 8 bases, and 13 bases lay outside the gene matches. Per germline, CDR1 SGHRS and CDR2 YFSETQ. CDR3 residues: CASSTNRDRAYEQYF. CDR3 sequence (DNA): TGCGCCAGTAGCACTAACCGGGACAGAGCCTACGAGCAGTACTTC.

The chain joins TRBV19 to TRBJ2-7; unclear D gene. V gave up 8 bases and J gave up 0 bases, with 17 bases separating them. CDR3 size: 15 residues. The germline V gene encodes CDR1 LNHDA and CDR2 SQIVND (reference sequence). The CDR3, as DNA: TGTGCCAGTGCTGTCCCCGGATCCCGCTCCTACGAGCAGTACTTC. Translation gives CASAVPGSRSYEQYF.

The V call is TRBV5-1, the J call TRBJ2-2, with 9 bases matching TRBD1. J was trimmed by 9 bases and V by 4 bases; bases with no gene match: 10. Germline lookup yields CDR1 SGHRS and CDR2 YFSETQ. The CDR3 runs to 15 residues. Written as DNA, the CDR3 is TGCGCCAGCAGCCCCACGGGACAGGGTTTAAGGGAGCTGTTTTTT. Protein product: CASSPTGQGLRELFF.

J is TRBJ1-1 and V is TRBV2, with 7 positions matching TRBD1. The length of the CDR3 is 14 residues. Trimming took 7 bases from V and 1 from J; bases not matched to a gene: 6. Germline assignment: CDR1 SNHLY and CDR2 FYNNEI. CDR3 sequence: CASTRDSKNTEAFF. Written as DNA, the CDR3 is TGTGCCAGCACCAGGGACAGTAAGAACACTGAAGCTTTCTTT.

The V and J genes are TRBV28 and TRBJ1-4, with unresolved D. The CDR3 consists of 13 residues. V was clipped by 3 bases and J by 8 bases, with 10 bases between them. Germline CDR1 is MDHEN and CDR2 is SYDVKM. The CDR3 bases are TGTGCCAGCAGTTTTGGGCGTTGGGAAAAACTGTTTTTT. It specifies CASSFGRWEKLFF.

V gene TRBV7-2 combines with J gene TRBJ2-7, with 11 bases that match TRBD2. Germline CDR1 and CDR2: SGHTA and FQGNSA. The length of the CDR3 is 16 residues. J lost 4 bases, V lost 6 bases, and 11 bases had no gene match. The CDR3, as DNA: TGTGCCAGCAGGTTACTAGCGGGAGAAGGGGGTTACGAGCAGTACTTC. The encoded protein is CASRLLAGEGGYEQYF.

The gene calls are TRBV11-3 and TRBJ2-5; D may be TRBD1 (6 bases). Germline values: CDR1 SGHNT, CDR2 YENEEA. The CDR3 has 14 residues. V lost 5 bases and J 2 bases, leaving 12 bases between the germline ends. CDR3 residues: CASSVNGQQETQYF. In DNA form, the CDR3 reads TGTGCCAGCAGCGTCAACGGACAGCAAGAGACCCAGTACTTC.

This rearrangement joins TRBV14 to TRBJ2-1, with 9 bases matching TRBD2. Germline values: CDR1 SGHDN, CDR2 FVKESK. The CDR3 sequence is 14 residues long. Losses at the gene ends were 11 bases for V and 4 bases for J; bases not matched to a gene: 9. The CDR3 here is CACSGRGFYNEQFF. DNA of the CDR3: TGTGCCTGTAGCGGGAGAGGATTTTACAATGAGCAGTTCTTC.

This chain joins TRBV11-3 and TRBJ2-5; maybe TRBD2 (6 bases). Germline V CDR1 and CDR2: SGHNT, YENEEA. V lost 0 bases, J lost 3 bases, and 8 bases lay in between. The CDR3 is 14 amino acids. This CDR3 is CASSLDREEETQYF. Here the CDR3 DNA reads TGTGCCAGCAGCTTAGACAGGGAGGAAGAGACCCAGTACTTC.

The J gene is TRBJ1-1, the V gene TRBV29-1; D unclear. From germline, CDR1 is SQVTM and CDR2 ANQGSEA. Deletions cut 4 bases from V and 0 bases from J, with 12 bases between. This CDR3 comprises 14 residues. The CDR3 reads CSVGLLIVNTEAFF. CDR3 bases: TGCAGCGTTGGCCTTTTGATTGTGAACACTGAAGCTTTCTTT.

The CDR3 DNA sequence: TGTGCCAGCAGCCTCTGGGACAGGGGTTTAAGCAATCAGCCCCAGCATTTT. This encodes CASSLWDRGLSNQPQHF. The genes are TRBV7-2 and TRBJ1-5; 10 bases map to TRBD1. Trimming took 5 bases from V and 1 from J; bases not matched to a gene: 8. Germline V gene data show CDR1 as SGHTA and CDR2 as FQGNSA. The CDR3 contains 17 residues.

This clone was detected once. V gene TRBV28 combines with J gene TRBJ1-2, with 8 positions matching TRBD1. This CDR3 is 12 amino acids long. J was trimmed by 5 bases and V by 10 bases; bases with no gene match: 6. Per germline, CDR1 MDHEN and CDR2 SYDVKM. The CDR3 bases are TGTGCCACCCCGACAGGGGAGTATGGCTACACCTTC. Protein product: CATPTGEYGYTF.

The rearrangement joins TRBV7-9 to TRBJ1-1; a possible D gene is TRBD1 (6 bases). The CDR3 has 16 residues. The V gene's germline CDR1 is SEHNR and CDR2 FQNEAQ (reference sequence). V lost 8 bases to trimming and J lost 4 bases, with 23 bases between them. CDR3 amino acids: CASYDPDRGRVTEAFF. The CDR3 nucleotides are TGTGCCAGCTACGACCCGGACAGAGGGCGAGTCACTGAAGCTTTCTTT. The whole variable domain, filled in from reference TRBV7-9 and TRBJ1-1, reads DTGVSQNPRHKITKRGQNVTFRCDPISEHNRLYWYRQTLGQGPEFLTYFQNEAQLEKSRLLSDRFSAERPKGSFSTLEIQRTEQGDSAMYLCASYDPDRGRVTEAFFGQGTRLTVV.

The chain carries TRBV6-6 and TRBJ2-1; TRBD2 matches at 9 bases. V gave up 5 bases and J gave up 4 bases; unmatched junction bases: 0. Germline V CDR1 and CDR2: MNHNY, SVGAGI (reference sequence). The CDR3 extends over 13 amino acids. CDR3 coding DNA: TGTGCCAGCAGTCTAGCGGGGTACAATGAGCAGTTCTTC. This sequence encodes CASSLAGYNEQFF.

This clone was counted once. The gene calls are TRBV7-2 and TRBJ2-2; the match to TRBD2 covers 12 bases. With V trimmed by 2 bases and J by 9 bases, 1 base remained unmatched. The CDR3 is 14 amino acids. Looked up from germline, CDR1 is SGHTA and CDR2 is FQGNSA. The DNA of the CDR3 is TGTGCCAGCAGCTTAACTAGCGGGAGGTGGGAGCTGTTTTTT. It yields the protein CASSLTSGRWELFF.

V gene TRBV2 combines with J gene TRBJ2-1; D ambiguous. Trimming cost V 8 bases and J 2 bases, with 10 bases left between them. This CDR3 has 13 amino acids. Germline CDR1 SNHLY, CDR2 FYNNEI. The CDR3 nucleotides read TGTGCCAGCTTTCAGTTAACCTACAATGAGCAGTTCTTC. It yields the protein CASFQLTYNEQFF.

V gene TRBV5-6 combines with J gene TRBJ2-7; D may be TRBD1 or TRBD2 (6 bases each). The CDR3 is made up of 13 amino acids. CDR1 and CDR2 (germline): SGHDT, YYEEEE. Trimming removed 1 base from V and 11 bases from J, with 16 bases in between. This CDR3 is CASSLYSGAGEYF. The CDR3 nucleotides are TGTGCCAGCAGCTTGTACTCGGGGGCTGGGGAGTACTTC.

About this clone: The same CDR3 also results from other DNA sequences found in this sample. This rearrangement joins TRBV28 to TRBJ2-3; no clear D gene. Germline assignment: CDR1 MDHEN and CDR2 SYDVKM. The CDR3 is made up of 13 amino acids. V was shortened by 1 base and J by 1 base, with 3 bases between the two germline ends. CDR3 coding DNA: TGTGCCAGCAGTTTATTAGGCACAGATACGCAGTATTTT. It codes for CASSLLGTDTQYF.

The count of this clone is one. The V gene is TRBV9, the J gene TRBJ2-7, with TRBD2 matching 10 bases. The CDR3 extends over 16 amino acids. CDR1 and CDR2 (germline): SGDLS, YYNGEE. The J segment lost 6 bases and the V segment lost 1 base, leaving 10 bases of the junction unmatched. The CDR3 reads CASSVRAASGSSEQYF. In DNA, the CDR3 is TGTGCCAGCAGCGTAAGGGCAGCTAGCGGGAGTTCCGAGCAGTACTTC.

The V gene is TRBV30, the J gene TRBJ1-1; D is unclear. CDR1 and CDR2 (germline): GTSNPN, SVGIG (reference sequence). The V gene lost 1 base and the J gene lost 9 bases, with 12 bases spanning the gap. The CDR3 totals 12 residues. CDR3 DNA sequence: TGTGCCTGGAGTGCACCGGGCCCCCAAGCTTTCTTT. Protein product: CAWSAPGPQAFF.

The gene calls are TRBV27 and TRBJ2-6; no clear D gene. Germline CDR1 reads MNHEY; CDR2 reads SMNVEV (reference sequence). The CDR3 contains 14 residues. V shed 5 bases and J shed 0 bases, with 5 bases lying between them. CDR3 region: CASSTYSGANVLTF. The CDR3, as DNA: TGTGCCAGCAGTACCTACTCTGGGGCCAACGTCCTGACTTTC.

This clone was seen just once. Other DNA variants within this sample encode the same CDR3. V usage is TRBV18 and J usage is TRBJ2-7; D could derive from TRBD1 or TRBD2 (5 bases each). With 6 bases removed from V and 2 bases from J, the gap between germline ends came to 14 bases. Germline V gene data show CDR1 as KGHSH and CDR2 as LQKENI. The CDR3 runs 14 residues. The CDR3 DNA reads as TGTGCCAGCTCCCCCGGGACGGCTACCTACGAGCAGTACTTC. Its translation is CASSPGTATYEQYF.

Only one count was recorded for this clone. Other DNA sequences in the same sample also yield this CDR3. This chain connects TRBV6-5 to TRBJ2-1; D call uncertain. In germline, CDR1 is MNHEY, CDR2 SVGAGI. The CDR3 sequence is 13 residues long. Trimming removed 5 bases from V and 4 bases from J, with 9 bases in between. This CDR3 reads CASSRTGYNEQFF. The CDR3 nucleotides are TGTGCCAGCAGTCGTACTGGGTACAATGAGCAGTTCTTC.

The genes are TRBV6-6 and TRBJ1-5; 7 bases match TRBD1. Trimming at V came to 8 bases and at J to 4 bases, leaving 8 bases not matched to a gene. There are 14 residues in the CDR3. The germline gives CDR1 MNHNY, CDR2 SVGAGI (reference sequence). This CDR3 is CASERTGTNQPQHF. As DNA, the CDR3 is TGTGCCAGCGAAAGGACAGGTACTAATCAGCCCCAGCATTTT.